The present T cell receptor beta chain was sequenced within a study of PD-1 blockade in mismatch repair-deficient tumors. Sequencing used immunoSEQ multiplex PCR; TCRdb keeps in-frame clones, though not all of them. The table has over 8,000 clones, roughly 88% seen once. Specified time point: roughly 10-day in vitro stimulation with candidate neoantigen peptide 7. Every patient had mismatch repair deficiency by PCR or immunohistochemistry. TCR sequencing covered three patients who responded to pembrolizumab. Whole-study findings and limits: Three of seven peptides expanded clones, giving 130 to 150 unique blood TCRs.

A remark on this clone: Its antigen is still unknown.

The receptor was isolated from an adult with mismatch repair-deficient cancer. Material: cells cultured in vitro, obtained from a patient treated with pembrolizumab.

The CDR3 DNA is TGTGCCAGCAGTGACTTGACGGGCCGGCTTTACGAGCAGTACTTC. Translating gives CASSDLTGRLYEQYF. The chain has TRBV2 and TRBJ2-7, with D hard to call. The CDR3 has 15 residues. V gave up 3 bases and J gave up 4 bases, with 16 bases separating them. The V gene's germline CDR1 is SNHLY and CDR2 FYNNEI.